The TCR beta chain under discussion was sequenced for a study of cytomegalovirus exposure and HLA in healthy donors. Study outcomes and limitations: A cluster of highly shared sequence variants was likely a sequencing artifact. There were under 200 TCR beta chains listed as cytomegalovirus-associated.

Of note for this clone: Its antigen is currently unknown.

Germline V lookup: CDR1 KGHSH, CDR2 LQKENI. Deletions cut 4 bases from V and 4 bases from J, with 13 bases between. The length of the CDR3 is 15 residues. It was with 60 Vbeta and 13 Jbeta primers that the PCR ran. The table came from immunoSEQ multiplex PCR; TCRdb's copy has only in-frame clones and leaves some out. The repertoire has some 150,000 clones, about 79% of them found once; the top ten carry about 1.7%. Specimen: PBMCs. The receptor comes from a woman aged 25 to 39 in good health and CMV-seronegative. V is TRBV18 and J is TRBJ1-4; D perhaps matches TRBD1 (6 bases). CDR3 region: CASSLNRANNEKLFF. In DNA, the CDR3 is TGTGCCAGCTCACTCAACAGGGCTAATAATGAAAAACTGTTTTTT.